This T cell receptor (beta chain) was captured by sequencing in a study of T cells in Graves' hyperthyroidism and ophthalmopathy. Findings of the study overall: Progression to ophthalmopathy was predicted a median of approximately seven months early.

In germline, CDR1 is DFQATT, CDR2 SNEGSKA (reference sequence). CDR3 length: 12 residues. J lost 4 bases, V lost 4 bases, and 2 bases had no gene match. This sample holds PBMCs from approximately 10 ml fresh peripheral blood. Using RNA transcripts as the source, TCR beta CDR3 regions were amplified. Carried out on the TCR CDR3, a first-round RT-PCR used the HTBI primer set. TCRdb re-called the multiplex PCR reads through MiXCR, storing one row per CDR3 protein. The profile shows 490,000 or so distinct CDR3 sequences, 15% to 20% of them singletons. This clonotype came up many times. The antigen is undetermined.

Sequencing input: blood. The clonotype was recovered from a woman in her twenties or thirties with Graves' ophthalmopathy. This chain connects TRBV20-1 to TRBJ2-7; TRBD2 matches at 9 bases. The CDR3 DNA reads TGCAGTGCTACGACTAGCGGATACGAGCAGTACTTC. It translates to CSATTSGYEQYF.